The 14 T cell receptor beta chains below all came from one sample that was sequenced in a study of blood T cell repertoires in COVID-19 (TCRdb year 2020). Library construction relied on the immunoSEQ multiplex PCR assay. Entries here come from immuneACCESS through TCRdb and include only in-frame sequences with V and J called. Some clones fail to appear in such tables; in the studies checked, an unresolved V gene covers under half of the shortfall, and the cause of the remainder is unknown. This sample has around 180,000 clones in its table, and more than 75% of those were observed once. The ten largest clones capture less than 20% of the sample. The sequenced sample consisted of PBMCs or T cells enriched from blood (not recorded which). These receptors were collected from a woman in her 50s with acute COVID-19.

The V and J genes are TRBV28 and TRBJ1-5, with 8 bases lining up with TRBD1. Germline V gene data show CDR1 as MDHEN and CDR2 as SYDVKM. V dropped 4 bases and J dropped 1; count of bases not matched to a gene: 3. The CDR3 covers 15 residues. The CDR3 loop reads CASSSGTGSNQPQHF. The CDR3 nucleotides are TGTGCCAGCAGTTCAGGGACAGGCAGCAATCAGCCCCAGCATTTT.

The table lists this clone with a count of one. The genes are TRBV2 and TRBJ1-1, with D uncertain. Germline V lookup: CDR1 SNHLY, CDR2 FYNNEI. The length of the CDR3 is 12 residues. Deletions cut 4 bases from V and 8 bases from J, with 11 bases between. CDR3 bases: TGTGCCAGCAGTGTCGGGGTGGCGGAAGCTTTCTTT. Amino acids: CASSVGVAEAFF.

The chain uses TRBV27 and TRBJ1-1; 7 bases map to TRBD1. The trim removed 5 bases at V and 0 bases at J, leaving 6 bases unmatched. Germline V gene sequence: CDR1 MNHEY, CDR2 SMNVEV (reference sequence). This CDR3 is 15 amino acids long. CDR3 in amino acids: CASSPQTGLNTEAFF. The CDR3, as DNA: TGTGCCAGCAGTCCTCAGACAGGGCTGAACACTGAAGCTTTCTTT.

The genes are TRBV6-4 and TRBJ2-5; possibly TRBD1 for D (5 bases). In germline, CDR1 is MRHNA, CDR2 SNTAGT. Between the trimmed V and J ends, which lost 5 bases and 1 base, there was a span of 14 bases. The CDR3 runs to 15 residues. In nucleotides, the CDR3 is TGTGCCAGCAGTCTCGGTCCTGGGGCCCAAGAGACCCAGTACTTC. It encodes CASSLGPGAQETQYF.

The V gene is TRBV7-2, the J gene TRBJ1-4; 8 bases match TRBD1. The V gene's germline CDR1 is SGHTA and CDR2 FQGNSA. This CDR3 spans 14 amino acids. V was pared by 5 bases and J by 7 bases, with 6 bases of the junction left unmatched. CDR3 coding DNA: TGTGCCAGCAGCACACAGGGGGGGCGTGAAAAACTGTTTTTT. It encodes CASSTQGGREKLFF.

The V and J genes are TRBV20-1 and TRBJ2-5, with 7 nucleotides matching TRBD2. Germline V CDR1 and CDR2: DFQATT, SNEGSKA (reference sequence). The V gene end was trimmed by 3 bases and the J gene end by 1 base; junction bases not matched to a gene: 8. The CDR3 consists of 15 residues. The CDR3 loop reads CSASRGLDLQETQYF. In DNA form, the CDR3 reads TGCAGTGCTAGTCGCGGACTAGACCTCCAAGAGACCCAGTACTTC.

The chain couples TRBV6-2 or TRBV6-3 to TRBJ1-2, with TRBD1 as a possible D gene (6 bases). The CDR3 runs 15 residues. CDR1 and CDR2 (germline): MNHEY, SVGEGT. With 2 bases removed from V and 4 bases from J, the gap between germline ends came to 14 bases. The CDR3 protein is CASSYATGWGYGYTF. CDR3 bases: TGTGCCAGCAGTTACGCGACAGGTTGGGGCTATGGCTACACCTTC.

The V gene is TRBV7-9, the J gene TRBJ1-5, with a tentative D call TRBD1 (5 bases). The V and J ends lost 6 bases and 5 bases respectively, with 8 bases between them. Germline V lookup: CDR1 SEHNR, CDR2 FQNEAQ (reference sequence). This CDR3 has 12 residues. The CDR3 sequence: CASRGGDQPQHF. In nucleotides, the CDR3 is TGTGCCAGCAGGGGAGGGGATCAGCCCCAGCATTTT.

This clone was found a few times. J is TRBJ1-1 and V is TRBV29-1, with D tentatively TRBD1 (5 bases). Germline V gene data show CDR1 as SQVTM and CDR2 as ANQGSEA. V lost 0 bases and J 4 bases, leaving 12 bases between the germline ends. The CDR3 is made up of 14 amino acids. CDR3 DNA sequence: TGCAGCGTTGAAGACAGGACAACAGGCACTGAAGCTTTCTTT. Its protein product is CSVEDRTTGTEAFF.

V is TRBV19 and J is TRBJ1-4; D not resolved. The CDR3 consists of 15 residues. Germline-derived CDR1 and CDR2 are LNHDA and SQIVND (reference sequence). The V end was cut by 3 bases, the J end by 0 bases, with 8 bases between. The DNA for the CDR3 is TGTGCCAGTAGTATCTCGTCAGCAACTAATGAAAAACTGTTTTTT. It specifies CASSISSATNEKLFF.

Many counts were recorded for this clone. The gene calls are TRBV5-4 and TRBJ1-2, with 7 bases identical to TRBD1. This CDR3 has 13 residues. The germline gives CDR1 SGHNT, CDR2 YYREEE (reference sequence). V was clipped by 2 bases and J by 8 bases; unmatched bases: 6. The CDR3 spells CASSLDRVWGYTF. Here the CDR3 DNA reads TGTGCCAGCAGCTTAGACAGGGTGTGGGGCTACACCTTC.

The chain has TRBV24-1 and TRBJ2-1; the D gene is possibly TRBD2 (5 bases). This CDR3 is 15 amino acids long. Germline V gene data show CDR1 as KGHDR and CDR2 as SFDVKD. Trimming removed 0 bases at V and 4 bases at J, with 9 bases between. The CDR3 DNA reads as TGTGCCACCAGTGATTTGCAGGACTTTTACAATGAGCAGTTCTTC. It yields the protein CATSDLQDFYNEQFF.

This clone was counted only a few times. The chain has TRBV19 and TRBJ1-2; 9 nucleotides agree with TRBD1. CDR3 length: 15 amino acids. Germline trimming cut 4 bases from V and 4 bases from J; bases unmatched to any gene: 7. Per the germline V gene, CDR1 is LNHDA and CDR2 is SQIVND (reference sequence). The CDR3 nucleotides are TGTGCCAGTAGTAATTTACAGGGGGCACTCTATGGCTACACCTTC. The encoded protein is CASSNLQGALYGYTF.

The gene calls are TRBV2 and TRBJ2-5, with 10 bases fitting TRBD2. This CDR3 has 16 residues. With 5 bases clipped from V and 5 bases from J, the junction kept 11 bases outside the gene matches. CDR1 is SNHLY and CDR2 is FYNNEI in the germline V gene. CDR3 in DNA: TGTGCCAGCAGTTTCTTAGCGGGGGGCGGATTGGAGACCCAGTACTTC. Residues: CASSFLAGGGLETQYF.